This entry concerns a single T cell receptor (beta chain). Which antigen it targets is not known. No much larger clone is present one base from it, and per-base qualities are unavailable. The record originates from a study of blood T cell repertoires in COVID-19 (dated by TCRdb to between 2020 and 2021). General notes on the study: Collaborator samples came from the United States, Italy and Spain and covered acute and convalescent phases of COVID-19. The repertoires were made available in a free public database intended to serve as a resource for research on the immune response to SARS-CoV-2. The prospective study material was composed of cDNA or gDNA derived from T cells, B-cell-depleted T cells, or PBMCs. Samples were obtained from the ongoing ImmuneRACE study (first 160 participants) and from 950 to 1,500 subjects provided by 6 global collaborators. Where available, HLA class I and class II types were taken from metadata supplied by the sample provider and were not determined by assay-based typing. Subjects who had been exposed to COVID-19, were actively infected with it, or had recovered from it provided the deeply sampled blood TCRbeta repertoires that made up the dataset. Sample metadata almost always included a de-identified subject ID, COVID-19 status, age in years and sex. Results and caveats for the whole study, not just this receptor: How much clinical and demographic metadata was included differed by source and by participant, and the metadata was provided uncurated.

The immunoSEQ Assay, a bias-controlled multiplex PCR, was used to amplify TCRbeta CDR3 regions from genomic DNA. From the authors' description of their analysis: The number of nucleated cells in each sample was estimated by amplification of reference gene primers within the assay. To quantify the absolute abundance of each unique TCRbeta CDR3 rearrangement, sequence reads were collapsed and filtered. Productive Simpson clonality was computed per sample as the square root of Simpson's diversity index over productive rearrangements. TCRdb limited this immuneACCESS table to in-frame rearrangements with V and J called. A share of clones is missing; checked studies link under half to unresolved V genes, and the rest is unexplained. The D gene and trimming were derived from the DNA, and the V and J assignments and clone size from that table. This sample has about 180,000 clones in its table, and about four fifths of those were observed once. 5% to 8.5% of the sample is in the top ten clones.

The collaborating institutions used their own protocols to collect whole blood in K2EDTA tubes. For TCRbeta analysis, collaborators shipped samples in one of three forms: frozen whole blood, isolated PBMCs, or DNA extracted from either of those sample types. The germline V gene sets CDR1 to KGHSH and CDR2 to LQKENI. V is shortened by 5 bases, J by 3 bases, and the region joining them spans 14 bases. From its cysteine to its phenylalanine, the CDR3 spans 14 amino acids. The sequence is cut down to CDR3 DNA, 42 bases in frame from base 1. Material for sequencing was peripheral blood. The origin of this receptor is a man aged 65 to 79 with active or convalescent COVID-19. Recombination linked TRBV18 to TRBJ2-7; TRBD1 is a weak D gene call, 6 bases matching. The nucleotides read TGTGCCAGCTCAGCTGACAGGCAACACTACGAGCAGTACTTC. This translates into CASSADRQHYEQYF.